Following are 6 T cell receptor beta chains from one sample sequenced in a study of control samples from healthy donors and cancer patients. The repertoire was sequenced with immunoSEQ multiplex PCR; TCRdb's copy has only in-frame clones and lacks some. Among 100,000 to 150,000 clones listed, roughly 90% were seen once. The sample comprised PBMCs. These receptors were obtained from a man aged 50 to 59 with head and neck cancer.

The chain is built from TRBV6-6 and TRBJ1-5, with TRBD1 matching 7 bases. The CDR3 is 15 amino acids. Germline CDR1 and CDR2: MNHNY and SVGAGI (reference sequence). J was trimmed by 10 bases and V by 4 bases; bases with no gene match: 13. CDR3 DNA: TGTGCCAGCAGTTTATTGGGACAGAATATATCACCCCAGCATTTT. Translated: CASSLLGQNISPQHF.

The chain joins TRBV5-6 to TRBJ2-3, with TRBD2 identical over 10 bases. After removal of 6 bases from V and 2 bases from J, the junction contained 9 bases not matched to a gene. The CDR3 consists of 16 residues. Germline CDR1 and CDR2: SGHDT and YYEEEE. CDR3 sequence (DNA): TGTGCCAGCACTCCTAGCGGGAGAACCAACACAGATACGCAGTATTTT. Its translation is CASTPSGRTNTDTQYF. The full variable domain, its missing parts supplied by reference TRBV5-6 and TRBJ2-3, is DAGVTQSPTHLIKTRGQQVTLRCSPKSGHDTVSWYQQALGQGPQFIFQYYEEEERQRGNFPDRFSGHQFPNYSSELNVNALLLGDSALYLCASTPSGRTNTDTQYFGPGTRLTVL.

V usage is TRBV28 and J usage is TRBJ1-5; D remains ambiguous. Deletions cut 2 bases from V and 4 bases from J, with 0 bases between. The CDR3 loop spans 11 amino acids. Germline assignment: CDR1 MDHEN and CDR2 SYDVKM. The CDR3 is CASSLNQPQHF. The CDR3 bases are TGTGCCAGCAGTTTAAATCAGCCCCAGCATTTT.

This clone has a handful of counts. The V gene is TRBV3-1 (or the pseudogene TRBV3-2), the J gene TRBJ2-5; D not resolved. Germline V lookup: CDR1 LGHDT, CDR2 YNNKEL (reference sequence). The CDR3 has 13 amino acids. The ends were cut back, 3 bases at V and 5 bases at J, with 10 bases in the middle. This CDR3 is CASSQLMDETQYF. The CDR3 DNA reads as TGTGCCAGCAGCCAGCTAATGGACGAGACCCAGTACTTC.

The chain couples TRBV10-3 to TRBJ2-7, with 11 nucleotides matching TRBD1. The V and J ends lost 4 bases and 5 bases, in that order; junction bases with no gene match: 7. CDR1 is ENHRY and CDR2 is SYGVKD in the germline V gene. This CDR3 is built from 15 residues. CDR3 residues: CAISAPGQGVDEQYF. CDR3 bases: TGTGCCATCAGTGCACCGGGACAGGGGGTTGACGAGCAGTACTTC.

This clone is categorized as medium-sized. Distinct nucleotide sequences in the sample also encode this CDR3. V gene TRBV29-1 combines with J gene TRBJ2-1; 7 nucleotides agree with TRBD2. CDR1 is SQVTM and CDR2 is ANQGSEA in the germline V gene. V gave up 6 bases and J gave up 0 bases; unmatched junction bases: 2. This CDR3 is built from 13 residues. The CDR3 reads CSVAGSSYNEQFF. As DNA, the CDR3 is TGCAGCGTAGCGGGAAGCTCCTACAATGAGCAGTTCTTC.